Shown below are 29 T cell receptor beta chains from a single sample sequenced in a study of CDR3 diversity in severe acne. TCRdb passed the PCR reads through MiXCR, listing each CDR3 protein once. The repertoire has roughly 79,000 distinct CDR3 sequences, under 55% of them found once; the top ten carry 11%. Material: blood. Receptor source: a male donor with severe acne vulgaris.

This clonotype occurred a few times. This sequence joins TRBV2 and TRBJ2-7; weak D call: TRBD2 (5 bases). Trimming removed 6 bases at V and 1 base at J, with 19 bases between. The CDR3 loop spans 16 amino acids. Germline CDR1 and CDR2: SNHLY and FYNNEI. Here the CDR3 DNA reads TGTGCCAGCAGGGGCCCCGACGGTTCGGGATCCTACGAGCAGTACTTC. Its protein is CASRGPDGSGSYEQYF.

The CDR3, as DNA: TGCAGTGCGGGGCTCGGGGGCCGTGACCAAGAGACCCAGTACTTC. It translates to CSAGLGGRDQETQYF. The chain is built from TRBV20-1 and TRBJ2-5; D is possibly TRBD1 or TRBD2 (6 bases each). The CDR3 has 15 residues. Germline CDR1 DFQATT, CDR2 SNEGSKA (reference sequence). The germline V and J ends were trimmed by 6 bases and 0 bases, with 17 bases remaining between them.

This clonotype was found many times. J is TRBJ1-1 and V is TRBV19; D is unclear. V was shortened by 10 bases and J by 4 bases, with 19 bases between the two germline ends. This CDR3 contains 14 residues. Germline V gene lookup returns CDR1 LNHDA and CDR2 SQIVND (reference sequence). CDR3 sequence: CATRGGLFSTEAFF. The CDR3 DNA reads as TGTGCCACCCGCGGTGGTCTCTTCTCCACTGAAGCTTTCTTT.

The sample holds a few counts of this clonotype. The chain uses TRBV11-2 and TRBJ1-2, with TRBD1 identical over 7 bases. The CDR3 runs to 14 residues. V shed 2 bases and J 4 bases; nucleotides not matched to a gene: 4. CDR1 and CDR2 from the germline V gene are SGHAT and FQNNGV. The CDR3 coding sequence is TGTGCCAGCAGCTTATCGGGACAGAGCTATGGCTACACCTTC. Amino acids: CASSLSGQSYGYTF.

This clonotype occurred many times. The chain couples TRBV20-1 to TRBJ2-3, with D perhaps TRBD2 (5 bases). The CDR3 contains 16 residues. Per germline, CDR1 DFQATT and CDR2 SNEGSKA (reference sequence). V was shortened by 1 base and J by 3 bases, with 17 bases between the two germline ends. CDR3 sequence (DNA): TGCAGTGCTAGAGTTCCTCGCGGGCTGACAACAGATACGCAGTATTTT. This encodes CSARVPRGLTTDTQYF.

This chain joins TRBV2 and TRBJ1-1; possible D gene TRBD1, 6 bases. The CDR3 loop spans 11 amino acids. The ends were cut back, 8 bases at V and 4 bases at J, with 8 bases in the middle. CDR1 SNHLY and CDR2 FYNNEI come from the germline V gene. The DNA of the CDR3 is TGTGCCAGCGAAGGGGGCACTGAAGCTTTCTTT. As protein: CASEGGTEAFF.

The chain carries TRBV11-3 and TRBJ2-5; D may correspond to TRBD1 or TRBD2 (6 bases each). Germline CDR1 is SGHNT and CDR2 is YENEEA. The CDR3 length is 17 residues. Trimming removed 1 base from V and 1 base from J, with 16 bases in between. The CDR3 DNA sequence: TGTGCCAGCAGCTTAGCCCAATGGGGGGCGGGCCAAGAGACCCAGTACTTC. Amino acids: CASSLAQWGAGQETQYF.

This clonotype was observed many times. The chain employs TRBV7-6 and TRBJ1-1; D may be TRBD1 (6 bases). The V end was cut by 8 bases, the J end by 2 bases, with 30 bases between. Germline CDR1 is SGHVS and CDR2 is FNYEAQ. This CDR3 comprises 19 residues. In DNA, the CDR3 is TGTGCCAGCGCCCGGGACATCATCCTTCTTCCTCCAAGCAACACTGAAGCTTTCTTT. The encoded protein is CASARDIILLPPSNTEAFF. Combining the CDR3 with reference TRBV7-6 and TRBJ1-1 gives the whole variable domain GAGVSQSPRYKVTKRGQDVALRCDPISGHVSLYWYRQALGQGPEFLTYFNYEAQQDKSGLPNDRFSAERPEGSISTLTIQRTEQRDSAMYRCASARDIILLPPSNTEAFFGQGTRLTVV.

V gene TRBV2 combines with J gene TRBJ1-1, with D unresolved. Germline CDR1 reads SNHLY; CDR2 reads FYNNEI. The CDR3 extends over 16 amino acids. Between the trimmed V and J ends, which lost 1 base and 3 bases, there was a span of 15 bases. The CDR3 sequence: CASSEGHSVGDTEAFF. CDR3 DNA: TGTGCCAGCAGTGAAGGGCATTCTGTCGGGGACACTGAAGCTTTCTTT.

This clonotype has a single count. No conserved phenylalanine or tryptophan is present at the end of the CDR3, so a read error is the likely explanation. The rearrangement links TRBV7-3 to TRBJ2-7, with 7 bases matching TRBD1. The CDR3 length is 16 residues. V shed 5 bases and J 4 bases; nucleotides not matched to a gene: 14. The germline gives CDR1 SGHTA, CDR2 FQGTGA. CDR3 in amino acids: CASSLPGQPPPYEQYL. The CDR3 DNA reads as TGTGCCAGCAGCCTCCCGGGACAGCCCCCCCCGTACGAGCAGTACCTC.

CDR3 in DNA: TGTGCCAGCAGCCCCCCTTTAGGGGCCAACGTCCTGACTTTC. Protein product: CASSPPLGANVLTF. The chain couples TRBV7-2 to TRBJ2-6; D is ambiguous. Per the germline V gene, CDR1 is SGHTA and CDR2 is FQGNSA. The CDR3 is made up of 14 amino acids. V dropped 5 bases and J dropped 4 bases, with 9 bases sitting between them.

This clonotype qualifies as medium-sized. V is TRBV5-6 and J is TRBJ1-6; perhaps TRBD1 as D (5 bases). Per germline, CDR1 SGHDT and CDR2 YYEEEE. Trimming stripped 2 bases from V and 10 bases from J, with 7 bases between. The CDR3 is 12 amino acids. CDR3 region: CASSFGGSPLHF. In nucleotides, the CDR3 is TGTGCCAGCAGCTTTGGGGGGTCACCCCTCCACTTT.

The chain combines TRBV7-8 with TRBJ2-2; tentatively, D is TRBD1 (6 bases). This CDR3 contains 14 residues. Germline V gene sequence: CDR1 SGHVS, CDR2 FQNEAQ. V lost 4 bases and J lost 4, with 10 bases in between. The CDR3 reads CASSYTGPTGELFF. The DNA for the CDR3 is TGTGCCAGCAGCTATACAGGGCCCACCGGGGAGCTGTTTTTT.

There are many counts of this clonotype. This rearrangement joins TRBV7-9 to TRBJ2-1; TRBD1 matches 7 bases. The CDR3 has 15 residues. With V trimmed by 7 bases and J by 0 bases, 6 bases remained unmatched. Germline CDR1 reads SEHNR; CDR2 reads FQNEAQ (reference sequence). DNA for the CDR3: TGTGCCAGCACCAAGGACAGGAGCTCCTACAATGAGCAGTTCTTC. It encodes CASTKDRSSYNEQFF.

As to this clonotype: It may be a read error: a sequence one base away is much more abundant. This CDR3 reads CASRDSGWANGELFF. In DNA form, the CDR3 reads TGTGCCAGCAGGGATAGCGGGTGGGCCAACGGGGAGCTGTTTTTT. The rearrangement links TRBV7-8 to TRBJ2-2; 7 bases match TRBD2. The V and J ends lost 6 bases and 7 bases, in that order; junction bases with no gene match: 11. The V gene's germline CDR1 is SGHVS and CDR2 FQNEAQ. CDR3 size: 15 residues.

This clonotype was recorded once. The chain carries TRBV2 and TRBJ1-1; TRBD1 agrees at 12 bases. V trimming: 8 bases; J trimming: 4 bases; junction bases outside the gene matches: 8. Germline CDR1 and CDR2: SNHLY and FYNNEI. This CDR3 has 15 residues. The CDR3 DNA sequence: TGTGCCAGCGGGGGACAGGGGGCAGGGGCCACTGAAGCTTTCTTT. Protein: CASGGQGAGATEAFF.

The rearrangement links TRBV29-1 to TRBJ1-1; D is undetermined. The V and J ends lost 3 bases and 0 bases respectively, with 14 bases between them. From germline, CDR1 is SQVTM and CDR2 ANQGSEA. The CDR3 sequence is 15 residues long. CDR3 nucleotides: TGCAGCGTTGATTGGGCCAGTTTAGTGAACACTGAAGCTTTCTTT. Protein sequence: CSVDWASLVNTEAFF.

This clonotype has just a few counts. The V gene is TRBV6-1, the J gene TRBJ2-7, with 8 bases matching TRBD1. Germline-derived CDR1 and CDR2 are MNHNS and SASEGT. The CDR3 is 11 residues long. CDR3 bases: TGTACCAACGGACAGGGTTACGAGCAGTACTTC. Translation: CTNGQGYEQYF.

The table lists this clonotype with many counts. This sequence joins TRBV9 and TRBJ2-3, with TRBD2 identical over 8 bases. Losses at the gene ends were 3 bases for V and 1 base for J; bases not matched to a gene: 4. The CDR3 is made up of 15 amino acids. CDR1 is SGDLS, CDR2 YYNGEE, per germline. DNA for the CDR3: TGTGCCAGCAGCGGTAGCGGGACCGGCACAGATACGCAGTATTTT. It yields the protein CASSGSGTGTDTQYF.

This sequence joins TRBV30 and TRBJ1-5; 7 bases are shared with TRBD1. CDR1 is GTSNPN, CDR2 SVGIG, per germline (reference sequence). Trimming removed 0 bases from V and 2 bases from J; junction bases left unmatched: 1. The CDR3 contains 14 residues. The CDR3 region has the DNA TGTGCCTGGAGTGTAGGACAGGGCAATCAGCCCCAGCATTTT. Its protein product is CAWSVGQGNQPQHF.

V and J are TRBV20-1 and TRBJ2-5, with D possibly being TRBD2 (6 bases). CDR3 length: 10 residues. Germline lookup yields CDR1 DFQATT and CDR2 SNEGSKA (reference sequence). V was pared by 3 bases and J by 10 bases, with 9 bases between. The CDR3 here is CSASLGGQYF. CDR3 nucleotides: TGCAGTGCTAGTTTGGGGGGCCAGTACTTC.

This clonotype was found a few times. This chain uses TRBV29-1 with TRBJ2-7, with TRBD1 identical over 10 bases. The CDR3 has 13 amino acids. The V and J ends lost 8 bases and 1 base, in that order; junction bases with no gene match: 5. In germline, CDR1 is SQVTM, CDR2 ANQGSEA. The CDR3 nucleotides read TGCAGCATTGGGGACAGGGGTTCCTACGAGCAGTACTTC. As protein: CSIGDRGSYEQYF.

This clonotype is deemed medium-sized. This chain links TRBV19 with TRBJ1-2; the match to TRBD1 covers 10 bases. Germline-derived CDR1 and CDR2 are LNHDA and SQIVND (reference sequence). The J segment lost 4 bases and the V segment lost 3 bases, leaving 5 bases of the junction unmatched. This CDR3 has 15 residues. CDR3 nucleotides: TGTGCCAGTAGTATGACAGGGGGCAGGGGCTATGGCTACACCTTC. Translation: CASSMTGGRGYGYTF.

This clonotype has more than one count but fewer than ten. The rearrangement joins TRBV6-1 to TRBJ1-5, with TRBD1 matching over 10 bases. Germline CDR1 reads MNHNS; CDR2 reads SASEGT. The CDR3 runs 17 residues. Trimming at V came to 3 bases and at J to 2 bases, leaving 7 bases not matched to a gene. The CDR3 sequence: CASSDDFGTGGNQPQHF. The DNA for the CDR3 is TGTGCCAGCAGTGATGACTTCGGGACAGGGGGCAATCAGCCCCAGCATTTT.

The chain carries TRBV25-1 and TRBJ2-5; D is unclear. The germline gives CDR1 MGHDK, CDR2 SYGVNS. The CDR3 covers 11 residues. The V end was cut by 6 bases, the J end by 5 bases, with 7 bases between. The DNA for the CDR3 is TGTGCCAGCAGCGTACAGGAGACCCAGTACTTC. Translation: CASSVQETQYF.

A few counts support this clonotype. The chain couples TRBV9 to TRBJ1-1; 9 positions match TRBD1. Germline V gene data show CDR1 as SGDLS and CDR2 as YYNGEE. Unmatched junction bases numbered 2, after V lost 2 bases and J lost 3 bases. The CDR3 is 14 amino acids. The CDR3 is CASSVTGGDTEAFF. CDR3 DNA sequence: TGTGCCAGCAGCGTTACAGGGGGCGACACTGAAGCTTTCTTT.

This clonotype was seen a handful of times. The chain carries TRBV27 and TRBJ1-4; D is unresolved. The V end was cut by 2 bases, the J end by 8 bases, with 9 bases between. Germline V lookup: CDR1 MNHEY, CDR2 SMNVEV (reference sequence). The CDR3 is made up of 13 amino acids. The CDR3 sequence: CASSLDTGEKLFF. CDR3 nucleotides: TGTGCCAGCAGTTTAGACACTGGGGAAAAACTGTTTTTT.

Comments on this clonotype: This sequence may be a read error, since a much larger clone differs from it by one base. Because it lacks the conserved phenylalanine or tryptophan at the end, this CDR3 is likely a read error. The rearrangement joins TRBV7-9 to TRBJ2-2, with no clear D. The V and J ends lost 1 base and 4 bases respectively, with 10 bases between them. CDR1 and CDR2 (germline): SEHNR, FQNEAQ (reference sequence). The CDR3 extends over 15 amino acids. For the CDR3, the DNA is TGTGCCAGCAGCTTAGGAGGATACTCCACCGGGGAGCTGTTTCTT. This codes for CASSLGGYSTGELFL.

This rearrangement joins TRBV19 to TRBJ1-5, with D possibly being TRBD1 (6 bases). The CDR3 consists of 17 residues. The V gene lost 3 bases and the J gene lost 1 base, with 16 bases spanning the gap. Germline V lookup: CDR1 LNHDA, CDR2 SQIVND (reference sequence). This CDR3 reads CASSIQTGWGSNQPQHF. In DNA, the CDR3 is TGTGCCAGTAGTATCCAGACAGGTTGGGGCAGCAATCAGCCCCAGCATTTT.